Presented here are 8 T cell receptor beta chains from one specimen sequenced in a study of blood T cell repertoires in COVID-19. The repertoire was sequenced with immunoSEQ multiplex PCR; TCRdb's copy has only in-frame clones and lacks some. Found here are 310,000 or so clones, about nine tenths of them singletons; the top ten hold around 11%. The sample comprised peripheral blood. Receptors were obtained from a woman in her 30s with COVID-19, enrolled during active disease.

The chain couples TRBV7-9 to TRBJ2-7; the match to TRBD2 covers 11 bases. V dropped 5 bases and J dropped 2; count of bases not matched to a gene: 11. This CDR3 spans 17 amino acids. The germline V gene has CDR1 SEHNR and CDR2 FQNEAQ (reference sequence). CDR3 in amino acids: CASSPRGTSGTAYEQYF. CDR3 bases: TGTGCCAGCAGCCCTAGGGGGACTAGCGGCACTGCCTACGAGCAGTACTTC.

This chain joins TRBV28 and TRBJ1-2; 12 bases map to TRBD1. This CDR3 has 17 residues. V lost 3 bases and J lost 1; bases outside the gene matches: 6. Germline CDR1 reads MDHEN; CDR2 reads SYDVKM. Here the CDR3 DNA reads TGTGCCAGCAGTTTGTCCGGGACAGGGGGCTTTAACTATGGCTACACCTTC. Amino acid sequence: CASSLSGTGGFNYGYTF.

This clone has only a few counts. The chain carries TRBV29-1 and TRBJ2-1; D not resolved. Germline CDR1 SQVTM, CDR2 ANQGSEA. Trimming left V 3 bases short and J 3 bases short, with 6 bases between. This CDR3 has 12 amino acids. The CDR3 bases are TGCAGCGTTGAGTTTTACTACAATGAGCAGTTCTTC. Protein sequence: CSVEFYYNEQFF.

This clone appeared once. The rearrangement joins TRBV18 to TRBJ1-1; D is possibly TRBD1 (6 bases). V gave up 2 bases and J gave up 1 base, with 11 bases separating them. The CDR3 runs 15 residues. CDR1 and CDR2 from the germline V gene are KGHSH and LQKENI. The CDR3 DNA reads TGTGCCAGCTCACCAACGGGACAAACGAACACTGAAGCTTTCTTT. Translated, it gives CASSPTGQTNTEAFF.

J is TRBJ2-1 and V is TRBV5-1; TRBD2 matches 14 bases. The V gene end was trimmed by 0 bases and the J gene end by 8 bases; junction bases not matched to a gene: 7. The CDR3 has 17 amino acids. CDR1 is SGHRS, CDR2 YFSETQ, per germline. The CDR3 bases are TGCGCCAGCAGCTTGGCCTTGGGGACTAGCGGGAGCCATGAGCAGTTCTTC. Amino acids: CASSLALGTSGSHEQFF.

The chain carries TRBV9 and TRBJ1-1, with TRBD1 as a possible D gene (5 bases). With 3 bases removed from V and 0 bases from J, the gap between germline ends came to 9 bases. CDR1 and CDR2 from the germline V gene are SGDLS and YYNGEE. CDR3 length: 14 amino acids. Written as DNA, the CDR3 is TGTGCCAGCAGCGCAGTGACAGTGAACACTGAAGCTTTCTTT. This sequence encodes CASSAVTVNTEAFF.

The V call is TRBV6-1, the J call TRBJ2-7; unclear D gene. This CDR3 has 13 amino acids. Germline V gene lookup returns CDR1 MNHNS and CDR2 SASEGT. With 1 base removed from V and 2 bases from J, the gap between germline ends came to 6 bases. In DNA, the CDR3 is TGTGCCAGCAGTGAAGACTTAACCTACGAGCAGTACTTC. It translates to CASSEDLTYEQYF.

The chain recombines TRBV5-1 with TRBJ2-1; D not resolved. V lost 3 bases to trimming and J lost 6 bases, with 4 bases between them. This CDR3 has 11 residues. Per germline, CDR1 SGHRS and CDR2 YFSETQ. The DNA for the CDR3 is TGCGCCAGCAGCTCTAGCAATGAGCAGTTCTTC. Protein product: CASSSSNEQFF. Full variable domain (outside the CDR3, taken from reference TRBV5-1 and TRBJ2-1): KAGVTQTPRYLIKTRGQQVTLSCSPISGHRSVSWYQQTPGQGLQFLFEYFSETQRNKGNFPGRFSGRQFSNSRSEMNVSTLELGDSALYLCASSSSNEQFFGPGTRLTVL.